The 18 T cell receptor beta chains given below trace back to one sample, sequenced in a study of blood T cell repertoires in COVID-19. The assay was immunoSEQ multiplex PCR, and TCRdb's table has in-frame clones only and misses some. Here the sample spans over 150,000 clones, roughly 89% being singletons. Sequences were obtained from peripheral blood. Receptors were obtained from a woman aged 18-29 years who had recovered from COVID-19.

The V and J genes are TRBV27 and TRBJ2-3; 10 nucleotides line up with TRBD2. Germline CDR1 MNHEY, CDR2 SMNVEV (reference sequence). Trimming cost V 6 bases and J 6 bases; bases outside gene matches: 9. The CDR3 consists of 15 residues. The CDR3 sequence is CASSGRTSGRDTQYF. CDR3 bases: TGTGCCAGCAGCGGTAGGACTAGCGGTAGGGATACGCAGTATTTT.

This chain uses TRBV27 with TRBJ1-1; a possible D gene is TRBD1 (6 bases). The CDR3 consists of 14 residues. V lost 4 bases and J lost 5, with 14 bases in between. Looked up from germline, CDR1 is MNHEY and CDR2 is SMNVEV (reference sequence). In DNA, the CDR3 is TGTGCCAGCAGTTCGGGGGGCCCGGCGACTGAAGCTTTCTTT. Its translation is CASSSGGPATEAFF.

This clone was detected only once. The chain has TRBV24-1 and TRBJ2-1; D remains ambiguous. The CDR3 is made up of 11 amino acids. Germline CDR1 reads KGHDR; CDR2 reads SFDVKD. The V and J ends lost 5 bases and 9 bases respectively, with 7 bases between them. CDR3 amino acids: CATSGYGEQFF. CDR3 nucleotides: TGTGCCACCAGTGGGTACGGTGAGCAGTTCTTC.

The V gene is TRBV18, the J gene TRBJ2-3, with TRBD2 matching 11 bases. With 0 bases clipped from V and 5 bases from J, the junction kept 1 base outside the gene matches. Looked up from germline, CDR1 is KGHSH and CDR2 is LQKENI. The CDR3 is made up of 15 amino acids. The CDR3 coding sequence is TGTGCCAGCTCACCACCAGGACTAGCGGGAGATACGCAGTATTTT. Its translation: CASSPPGLAGDTQYF. Full variable domain (remainder filled in from reference TRBV18 and TRBJ2-3): NAGVMQNPRHLVRRRGQEARLRCSPMKGHSHVYWYRQLPEEGLKFMVYLQKENIIDESGMPKERFSAEFPKEGPSILRIQQVVRGDSAAYFCASSPPGLAGDTQYFGPGTRLTVL.

The J gene is TRBJ2-3, the V gene TRBV2, with D perhaps matching TRBD1 (6 bases). V was shortened by 4 bases and J by 0 bases, with 8 bases between the two germline ends. The CDR3 is made up of 14 amino acids. Germline-derived CDR1 and CDR2 are SNHLY and FYNNEI. In DNA form, the CDR3 reads TGTGCCAGCAGTGCAGGACAGAGCACAGATACGCAGTATTTT. Translated, it gives CASSAGQSTDTQYF. Variable domain in full (rest from reference TRBV2 and TRBJ2-3): EPEVTQTPSHQVTQMGQEVILRCVPISNHLYFYWYRQILGQKVEFLVSFYNNEISEKSEIFDDQFSVERPDGSNFTLKIRSTKLEDSAMYFCASSAGQSTDTQYFGPGTRLTVL.

The rearrangement links TRBV7-2 to TRBJ2-1, with 8 bases that match TRBD2. CDR1 and CDR2 from the germline V gene are SGHTA and FQGNSA. The CDR3 is 15 amino acids. With 5 bases clipped from V and 1 base from J, the junction kept 4 bases outside the gene matches. CDR3 coding DNA: TGTGCCAGCAGCCCGAGCGGGAGATCCTACAATGAGCAGTTCTTC. Encoded protein: CASSPSGRSYNEQFF.

V usage is TRBV4-3 and J usage is TRBJ1-2; D might be TRBD1 (5 bases). V was clipped by 0 bases and J by 4 bases, with 15 bases between them. CDR1 is LGHNA and CDR2 is YSLEER in the germline V gene. CDR3 length: 16 residues. The CDR3 here is CASSQDIAGEVYGYTF. DNA of the CDR3: TGCGCCAGCAGCCAAGATATTGCGGGGGAGGTCTATGGCTACACCTTC.

With respect to this clone: Other DNA sequences within the sample encode an identical CDR3. The genes are TRBV7-2 and TRBJ1-4; tentatively, D is TRBD1 (6 bases). The ends were cut back, 5 bases at V and 0 bases at J, with 10 bases in the middle. There are 15 residues in the CDR3. CDR1 and CDR2 (germline): SGHTA, FQGNSA. The CDR3 loop is CASSLQGATNEKLFF. In DNA form, the CDR3 reads TGTGCCAGCAGCCTACAGGGAGCAACTAATGAAAAACTGTTTTTT.

CDR3 loop: CAISDQGLSEAFF. The CDR3 DNA reads as TGTGCCATCAGTGATCAGGGTCTCTCTGAAGCTTTCTTT. The V call is TRBV10-3, the J call TRBJ1-1; D might be TRBD1 (5 bases). Trimming shortened V by 3 bases and J by 6 bases, and 11 bases separated the two germline ends. Germline CDR1 ENHRY, CDR2 SYGVKD. The CDR3 contains 13 residues.

CDR3 nucleotides: TGTGCCAGCAGCTTTGACTCCACAGATACGCAGTATTTT. Amino acid sequence: CASSFDSTDTQYF. V usage is TRBV5-6 and J usage is TRBJ2-3, with D unclear. This CDR3 is 13 amino acids long. Germline CDR1 is SGHDT and CDR2 is YYEEEE. The V end was cut by 2 bases, the J end by 2 bases, with 6 bases between.

J is TRBJ1-6 and V is TRBV9; 7 bases align to TRBD1. The CDR3 is 16 residues long. Germline V gives CDR1 SGDLS, CDR2 YYNGEE. V lost 4 bases to trimming and J lost 3 bases; unmatched junction nucleotides: 7. CDR3 amino acids: CASSTRTGGYNSPLHF. CDR3 bases: TGTGCCAGCAGCACCCGGACAGGCGGCTATAATTCACCCCTCCACTTT.

The chain has TRBV13 and TRBJ2-3, with 8 bases lining up with TRBD2. The germline gives CDR1 PRHDT, CDR2 FYEKMQ (reference sequence). The CDR3 length is 17 residues. After removal of 4 bases from V and 3 bases from J, the junction contained 12 bases not matched to a gene. In DNA, the CDR3 is TGTGCCAGCAGCTCCCAGGGACTAGTATTTAGGACAGATACGCAGTATTTT. It is translated as CASSSQGLVFRTDTQYF.

This clone showed up just a few times. The chain joins TRBV2 to TRBJ1-1; D ambiguous. This CDR3 has 14 residues. Between the trimmed V and J ends, which lost 5 bases and 6 bases, there was a span of 16 bases. Per germline, CDR1 SNHLY and CDR2 FYNNEI. CDR3 nucleotides: TGTGCCAGCAGTCTCCTGGCGGTCGGCGCTGAAGCTTTCTTT. Protein product: CASSLLAVGAEAFF.

The genes are TRBV7-6 and TRBJ2-7; 8 nucleotides agree with TRBD1. The V gene end was trimmed by 3 bases and the J gene end by 4 bases; junction bases not matched to a gene: 8. CDR3 length equals 15 residues. Germline CDR1 is SGHVS and CDR2 is FNYEAQ. CDR3 coding DNA: TGTGCCAGCAGCTTGCAGGGGGCCGGGGTGTACGAGCAGTACTTC. This codes for CASSLQGAGVYEQYF.

The table lists this clone with a count of one. The chain carries TRBV11-2 and TRBJ2-2, with 11 bases lining up with TRBD2. Germline CDR1 and CDR2: SGHAT and FQNNGV. CDR3 length: 13 amino acids. The CDR3 DNA sequence: TGTGCAACACTAGCGGGGGTCTCCGGGGAGCTGTTTTTT. It is translated as CATLAGVSGELFF.

For the CDR3, the DNA is TGTGCCAGCGCGCAGGGGGTCCCCTACGAGCAGTACTTC. Translation gives CASAQGVPYEQYF. This chain uses TRBV14 with TRBJ2-7, with TRBD1 matching over 7 bases. Losses at the gene ends were 8 bases for V and 2 bases for J; bases not matched to a gene: 6. This CDR3 is built from 13 residues. Germline V gene data show CDR1 as SGHDN and CDR2 as FVKESK. Based on the CDR3 plus reference TRBV14 and TRBJ2-7, the full variable domain is EAGVTQFPSHSVIEKGQTVTLRCDPISGHDNLYWYRRVMGKEIKFLLHFVKESKQDESGMPNNRFLAERTGGTYSTLKVQPAELEDSGVYFCASAQGVPYEQYFGPGTRLTVT.

The gene calls are TRBV6-1 and TRBJ2-7; 9 bases line up with TRBD1. The CDR3 runs to 14 residues. CDR1 and CDR2 from the germline V gene are MNHNS and SASEGT. With 1 base clipped from V and 4 bases from J, the junction kept 2 bases outside the gene matches. The CDR3 here is CASSEVGTGYEQYF. CDR3 coding DNA: TGTGCCAGCAGTGAAGTAGGGACAGGGTACGAGCAGTACTTC.

CDR3 amino acids: CASSPGTGNYGYTF. The CDR3 DNA follows: TGTGCCAGCAGTCCCGGGACAGGGAACTATGGCTACACCTTC. This sequence joins TRBV6-2 or TRBV6-3 and TRBJ1-2; 9 bases align to TRBD1. CDR1 MNHEY and CDR2 SVGEGT come from the germline V gene. Germline trimming cut 5 bases from V and 2 bases from J; bases unmatched to any gene: 3. The CDR3 is 14 amino acids.